The rows below give T cell receptor beta chains drawn from one sample of a study of blood T cells in healthy people across ages. TCRdb itself ran the 5' RACE reads through MiXCR, one entry per CDR3 protein. The sample gives around 940,000 distinct CDR3 sequences, around 54% of which show up once; about a fifth is in the top ten. The specimen sequenced was blood. These receptor sequences come from an older woman in good health. Both conserved end residues are part of each CDR3. D genes are given only for firm matches. The size entry is marked missing in some rows and otherwise reads once, few, many or a size class.

TRBV30	TRBJ1-1	few	TRBD1	CAWRGDRRNTEAFF	TGTGCCTGGAGGGGGGACAGGCGGAACACTGAAGCTTTCTTT
TRBV28	TRBJ2-3	few	TRBD2	CASSPPSGIQTDTQYF	TGTGCCAGCAGTCCCCCTAGCGGGATCCAAACAGATACGCAGTATTTT
TRBV5-1	TRBJ2-7	once	NA	CASSLGALSSYNEQYF	TGCGCCAGCAGCTTGGGCGCGTTAAGCTCCTACAATGAGCAGTACTTC
TRBV28	TRBJ2-7	NA	TRBD2	CASSPAGGSRYEQYF	TGTGCCAGCAGTCCCGCGGGCGGGAGCCGCTACGAGCAGTACTTC
TRBV5-1	TRBJ2-3	NA	NA	CASSLGPYADTQYF	TGCGCCAGCAGCCTCGGACCCTACGCAGATACGCAGTATTTT
TRBV20-1	TRBJ2-3	few	NA	CSATGTPDTQYF	TGCAGTGCCACGGGGACCCCAGATACGCAGTATTTT
TRBV25-1	TRBJ2-3	NA	NA	CASSDGMRTGHTQYF	TGTGCCAGCAGTGACGGAATGCGTACGGGACATACGCAGTATTTT
TRBV20-1	TRBJ2-5	once	NA	CSARDDAHGQETQYF	TGCAGTGCTAGAGATGATGCGCACGGGCAAGAGACCCAGTACTTC
TRBV12-3/TRBV12-4	TRBJ1-2	NA	NA	CASSFGGAGGYGYTF	TGTGCCAGCAGTTTCGGCGGCGCTGGGGGCTATGGCTACACCTTC
TRBV7-6	TRBJ2-6	few	NA	CASSLEGLGWEGLSSGANVLTF	TGTGCCAGCAGCTTAGAGGGGTTGGGCTGGGAAGGACTAAGCTCTGGGGCCAACGTCCTGACTTTC
TRBV11-2	TRBJ2-7	NA	TRBD1	CASRRPGTGLEQYF	TGTGCCAGCAGACGGCCGGGGACAGGGCTCGAGCAGTACTTC
TRBV12-3/TRBV12-4	TRBJ2-3	few	NA	CASSSQSTDTQYF	TGTGCCAGCAGTTCACAGAGCACAGATACGCAGTATTTT
TRBV10-3	TRBJ1-4	few	NA	CAISDIGVGANEKLFF	TGTGCCATCAGTGATATCGGGGTCGGGGCTAATGAAAAACTGTTTTTT
TRBV5-6	TRBJ2-7	few	NA	CASSYPIRLDEQYF	TGTGCCAGCAGCTACCCCATTCGGCTCGACGAGCAGTACTTC
TRBV20-1	TRBJ2-7	NA	NA	CSARIFTGSSYNEQYF	TGCAGTGCTAGAATATTCACAGGGAGCTCCTACAATGAGCAGTACTTC
TRBV3-1	TRBJ1-6	few	NA	CASSRVGGPLHF	TGTGCCAGCAGCCGAGTAGGCGGACCCCTCCACTTT
TRBV7-7	TRBJ2-3	NA	NA	CASSFEGTGLTDTQYF	TGTGCCAGCAGCTTTGAGGGAACAGGTTTAACAGATACGCAGTATTTT
TRBV18	TRBJ2-1	few	NA	CASSVQAYNEQFF	TGTGCCAGCTCAGTACAGGCCTACAATGAGCAGTTCTTC
TRBV3-1	TRBJ2-4	NA	NA	CASSPGALAKNIQYF	TGTGCCAGCAGCCCCGGGGCCCTAGCCAAAAACATTCAGTACTTC
TRBV7-8	TRBJ1-2	once	NA	CASSLAFNSLLRGYTF	TGTGCCAGCAGCTTAGCGTTTAACAGTCTTTTGAGGGGCTACACCTTC
TRBV12-3/TRBV12-4	TRBJ1-2	NA	TRBD1	CASGYRGRWEGSNYGYTF	TGTGCCAGTGGGTACAGGGGGCGTTGGGAAGGATCTAATTATGGCTACACCTTC
TRBV11-1	TRBJ1-2	NA	TRBD1	CASSPRGQQANYGYTF	TGTGCCAGCAGCCCAAGGGGACAGCAAGCTAACTATGGCTACACCTTC
TRBV7-9	TRBJ2-2	NA	TRBD1	CASSGMGQVVTGELFF	TGTGCCAGCAGCGGAATGGGACAGGTTGTCACCGGGGAGCTGTTTTTT
TRBV7-8	TRBJ2-5	NA	NA	CASSPGGRLKETQYF	TGTGCCAGCAGCCCCGGAGGGCGGCTCAAAGAGACCCAGTACTTC
TRBV18	TRBJ2-5	NA	TRBD2	CASSPRTSEETQYF	TGTGCCAGCTCACCAAGAACTAGCGAGGAGACCCAGTACTTC
TRBV6-5	TRBJ2-5	NA	NA	CAISRGKETQYF	TGTGCCATATCTAGGGGTAAAGAGACCCAGTACTTC
TRBV20-1	TRBJ2-7	few	TRBD1	CSARDPRGNGEQYF	TGCAGTGCTAGAGATCCCAGGGGGAATGGCGAGCAGTACTTC
TRBV28	TRBJ2-7	NA	NA	CASNMVGPAYEQYF	TGTGCCAGCAATATGGTGGGGCCCGCCTACGAGCAGTACTTC
TRBV20-1	TRBJ2-3	NA	TRBD2	CSAAPLAGGIDTQYF	TGCAGTGCTGCCCCCCTAGCGGGGGGAATAGATACGCAGTATTTT
TRBV28	TRBJ1-4	NA	TRBD1	CASKRQGEEKLFF	TGTGCCAGCAAACGGCAGGGGGAAGAAAAACTGTTTTTT
TRBV27	TRBJ2-5	few	TRBD1	CASSSLTGIKTQYF	TGTGCCAGCAGTTCTCTGACAGGGATTAAGACCCAGTACTTC
TRBV4-1	TRBJ2-4	NA	NA	CASSQKGQRRWEQYF	TGCGCCAGCAGCCAAAAGGGCCAGAGGAGATGGGAGCAGTACTTC
TRBV28	TRBJ1-1	NA	NA	CASSSTRVNTEAFF	TGTGCCAGCAGTTCCACCCGAGTGAACACTGAAGCTTTCTTT
TRBV12-3/TRBV12-4	TRBJ2-1	once	TRBD2	CASSPQLATYNEQFF	TGTGCCAGCAGTCCCCAACTAGCGACCTACAATGAGCAGTTCTTC
TRBV20-1	TRBJ2-7	NA	NA	CSASDSWNDEQYF	TGCAGTGCTAGTGATAGTTGGAATGACGAGCAGTACTTC
TRBV14	TRBJ2-1	few	NA	CASRQTIGEQFF	TGTGCCAGCAGGCAGACTATCGGGGAGCAGTTCTTC